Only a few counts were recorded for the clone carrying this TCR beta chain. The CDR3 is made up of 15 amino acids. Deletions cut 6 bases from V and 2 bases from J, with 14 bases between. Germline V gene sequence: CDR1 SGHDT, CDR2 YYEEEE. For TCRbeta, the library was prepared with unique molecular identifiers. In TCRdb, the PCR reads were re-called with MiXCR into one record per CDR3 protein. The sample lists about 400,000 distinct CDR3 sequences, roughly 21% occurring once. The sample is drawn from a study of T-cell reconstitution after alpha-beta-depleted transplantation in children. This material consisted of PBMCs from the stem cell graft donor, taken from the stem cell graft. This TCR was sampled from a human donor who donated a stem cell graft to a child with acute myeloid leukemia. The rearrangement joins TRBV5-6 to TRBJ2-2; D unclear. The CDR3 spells CASTLIHLNTGELFF. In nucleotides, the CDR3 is TGTGCCAGCACCCTAATACACCTCAACACCGGGGAGCTGTTTTTT.